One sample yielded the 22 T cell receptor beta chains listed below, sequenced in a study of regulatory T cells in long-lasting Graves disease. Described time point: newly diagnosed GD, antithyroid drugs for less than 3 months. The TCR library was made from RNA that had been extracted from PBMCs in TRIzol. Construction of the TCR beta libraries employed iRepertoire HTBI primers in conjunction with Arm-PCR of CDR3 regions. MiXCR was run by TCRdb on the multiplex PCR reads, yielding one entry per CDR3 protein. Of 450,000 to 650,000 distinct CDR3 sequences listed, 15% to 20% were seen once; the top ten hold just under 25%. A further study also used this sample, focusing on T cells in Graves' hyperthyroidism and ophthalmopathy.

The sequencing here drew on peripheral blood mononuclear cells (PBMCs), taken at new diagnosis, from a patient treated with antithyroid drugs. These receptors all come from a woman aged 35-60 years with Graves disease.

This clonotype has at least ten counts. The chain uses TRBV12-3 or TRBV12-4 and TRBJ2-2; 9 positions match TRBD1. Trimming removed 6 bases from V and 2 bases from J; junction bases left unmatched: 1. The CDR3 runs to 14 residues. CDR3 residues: CASRTGGNTGELFF. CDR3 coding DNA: TGTGCCAGCAGAACAGGGGGCAACACCGGGGAGCTGTTTTTT.

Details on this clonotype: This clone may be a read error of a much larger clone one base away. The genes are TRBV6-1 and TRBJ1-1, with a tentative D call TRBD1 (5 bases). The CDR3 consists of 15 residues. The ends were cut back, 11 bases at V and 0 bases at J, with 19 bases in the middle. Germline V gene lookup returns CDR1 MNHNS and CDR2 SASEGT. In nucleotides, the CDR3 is TGTGCCGGCGGGGACCATAAACTAATGAACACTGAAGCTTTCTTT. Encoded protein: CAGGDHKLMNTEAFF.

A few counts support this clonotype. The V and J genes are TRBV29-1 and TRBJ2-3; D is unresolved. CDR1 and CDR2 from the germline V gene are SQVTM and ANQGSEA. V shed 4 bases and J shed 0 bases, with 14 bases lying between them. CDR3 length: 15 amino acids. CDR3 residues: CSVGKGSSSTDTQYF. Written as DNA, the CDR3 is TGCAGCGTTGGGAAGGGATCCTCTAGCACAGATACGCAGTATTTT.

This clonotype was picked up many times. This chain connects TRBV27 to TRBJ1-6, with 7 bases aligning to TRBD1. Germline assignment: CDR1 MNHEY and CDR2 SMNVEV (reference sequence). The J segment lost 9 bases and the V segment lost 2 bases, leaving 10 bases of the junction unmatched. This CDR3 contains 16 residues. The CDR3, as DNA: TGTGCCAGCAGTTTAGCGGGGACAGCGGGACTTTCACCCCTCCACTTT. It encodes CASSLAGTAGLSPLHF.

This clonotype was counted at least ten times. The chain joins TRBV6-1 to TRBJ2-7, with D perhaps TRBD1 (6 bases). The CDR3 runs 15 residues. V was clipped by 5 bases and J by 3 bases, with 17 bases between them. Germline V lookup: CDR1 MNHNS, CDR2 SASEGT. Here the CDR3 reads CASSPYSGTYYEQYF. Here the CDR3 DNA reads TGTGCCAGCAGTCCATACTCCGGGACATACTACGAGCAGTACTTC.

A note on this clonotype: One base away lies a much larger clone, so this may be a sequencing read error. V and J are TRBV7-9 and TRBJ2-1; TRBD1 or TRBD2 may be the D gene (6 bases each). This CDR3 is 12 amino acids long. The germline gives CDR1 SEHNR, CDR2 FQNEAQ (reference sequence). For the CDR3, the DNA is TGTGCCAGCAGCCGAGGGGGGAATGAGCAGTCCTTC. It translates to CASSRGGNEQSF. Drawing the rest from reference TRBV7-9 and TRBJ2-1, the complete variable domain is DTGVSQNPRHKITKRGQNVTFRCDPISEHNRLYWYRQTLGQGPEFLTYFQNEAQLEKSRLLSDRFSAERPKGSFSTLEIQRTEQGDSAMYLCASSRGGNEQSFGPGTRLTVL.

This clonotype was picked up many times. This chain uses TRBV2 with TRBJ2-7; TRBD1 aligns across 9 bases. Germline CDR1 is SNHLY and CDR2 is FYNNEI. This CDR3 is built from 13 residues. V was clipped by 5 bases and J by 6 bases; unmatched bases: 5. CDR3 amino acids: CASSRDRDGEQYF. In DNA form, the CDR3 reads TGTGCCAGCAGTCGGGACAGGGACGGCGAGCAGTACTTC.

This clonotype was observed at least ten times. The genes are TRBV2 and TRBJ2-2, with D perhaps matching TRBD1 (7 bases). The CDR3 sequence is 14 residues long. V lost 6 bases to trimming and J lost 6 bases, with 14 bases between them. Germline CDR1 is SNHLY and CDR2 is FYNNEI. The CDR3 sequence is CASRMTGRPGELFF. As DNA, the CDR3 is TGTGCCAGCAGGATGACAGGGAGGCCCGGGGAGCTGTTTTTT.

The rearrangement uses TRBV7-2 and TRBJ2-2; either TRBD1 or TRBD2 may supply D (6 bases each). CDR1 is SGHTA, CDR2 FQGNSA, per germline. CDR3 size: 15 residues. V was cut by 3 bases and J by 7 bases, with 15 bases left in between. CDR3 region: CASSLGAGGSGELFF. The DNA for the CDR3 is TGTGCCAGCAGCTTGGGGGCCGGGGGAAGCGGGGAGCTGTTTTTT.

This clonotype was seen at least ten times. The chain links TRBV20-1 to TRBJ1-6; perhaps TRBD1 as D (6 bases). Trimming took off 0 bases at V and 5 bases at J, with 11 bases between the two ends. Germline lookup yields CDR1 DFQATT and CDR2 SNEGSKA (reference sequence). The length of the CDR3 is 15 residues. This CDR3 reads CSARDMQGNNSPLHF. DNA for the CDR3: TGCAGTGCTAGAGATATGCAGGGGAATAATTCACCCCTCCACTTT.

DNA for the CDR3: TGCAGTGCAACCCTGAGGGGATCTGGGGCCAACGTCCTGACTTTC. As protein: CSATLRGSGANVLTF. The rearrangement links TRBV20-1 to TRBJ2-6; possibly TRBD1 or TRBD2 for D (5 bases each). Germline lookup yields CDR1 DFQATT and CDR2 SNEGSKA (reference sequence). This CDR3 spans 15 amino acids. V lost 6 bases, J lost 1 base, and 13 bases lay in between.

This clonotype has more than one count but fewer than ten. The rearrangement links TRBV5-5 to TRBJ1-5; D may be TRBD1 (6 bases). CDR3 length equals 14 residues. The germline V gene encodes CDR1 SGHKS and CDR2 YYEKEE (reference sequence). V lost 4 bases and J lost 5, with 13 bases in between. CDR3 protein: CASSPWGGDQPQHF. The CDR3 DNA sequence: TGTGCCAGCAGCCCTTGGGGGGGCGATCAGCCCCAGCATTTT.

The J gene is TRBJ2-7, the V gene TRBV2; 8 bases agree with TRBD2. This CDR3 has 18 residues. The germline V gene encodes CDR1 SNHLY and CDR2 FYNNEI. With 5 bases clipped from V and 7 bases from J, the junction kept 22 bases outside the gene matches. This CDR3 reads CASSSTSGPLPPSREQYF. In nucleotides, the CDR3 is TGTGCCAGCAGTTCTACTAGCGGACCATTACCCCCCTCTCGGGAGCAGTACTTC.

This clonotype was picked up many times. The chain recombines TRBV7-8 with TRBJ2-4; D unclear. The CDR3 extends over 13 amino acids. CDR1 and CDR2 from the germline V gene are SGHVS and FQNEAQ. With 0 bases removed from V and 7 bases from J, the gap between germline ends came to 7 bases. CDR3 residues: CASSLAVPNIQYF. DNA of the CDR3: TGTGCCAGCAGCTTAGCCGTCCCTAACATTCAGTACTTC.

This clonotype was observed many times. CDR3 nucleotides: TGTGCCAGCAGCGTAGTTCCGAGGGATGGGGACACTGAAGCTTTCTTT. Amino acid sequence: CASSVVPRDGDTEAFF. The chain couples TRBV9 to TRBJ1-1; D not certain. Germline assignment: CDR1 SGDLS and CDR2 YYNGEE. Trimming stripped 0 bases from V and 3 bases from J, with 15 bases between. The CDR3 totals 16 residues.

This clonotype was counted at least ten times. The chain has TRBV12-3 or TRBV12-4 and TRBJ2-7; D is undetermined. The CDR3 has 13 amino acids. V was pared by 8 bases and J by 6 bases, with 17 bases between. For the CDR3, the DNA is TGTGCCAGCTCAACTTCGTGGGCCCTCGAGCAGTACTTC. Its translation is CASSTSWALEQYF.

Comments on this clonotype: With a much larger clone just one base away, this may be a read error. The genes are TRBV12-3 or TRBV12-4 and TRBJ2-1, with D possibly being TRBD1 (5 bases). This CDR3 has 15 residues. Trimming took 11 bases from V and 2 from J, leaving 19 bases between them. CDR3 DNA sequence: TGTGCCTGCAAATCTCGCCAGGGCCCCTACAATGAGCAGTTCTTC. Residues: CACKSRQGPYNEQFF.

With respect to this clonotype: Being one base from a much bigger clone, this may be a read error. The CDR3 coding sequence is TGCAGTGCTGACCGGGGGGGCTCTGATGAGCAGTTCTTC. Protein sequence: CSADRGGSDEQFF. This chain joins TRBV20-1 and TRBJ2-1; 8 positions agree with TRBD2. The CDR3 has 13 residues. With V trimmed by 5 bases and J by 8 bases, 8 bases remained unmatched. CDR1 is DFQATT, CDR2 SNEGSKA, per germline (reference sequence).

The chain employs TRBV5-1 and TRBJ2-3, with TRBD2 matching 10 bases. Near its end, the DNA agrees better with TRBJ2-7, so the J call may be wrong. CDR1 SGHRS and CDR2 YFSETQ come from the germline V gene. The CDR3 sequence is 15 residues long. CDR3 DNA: TGCGCCAGCAGCTTGGAAGCGGGGGGGCCCTACGAGCAGTACTTC. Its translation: CASSLEAGGPYEQYF.

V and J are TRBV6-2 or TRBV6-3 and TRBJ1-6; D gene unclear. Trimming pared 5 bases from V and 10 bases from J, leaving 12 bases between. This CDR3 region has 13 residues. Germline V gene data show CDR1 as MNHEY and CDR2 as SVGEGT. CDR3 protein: CASSEVLGSPLHF. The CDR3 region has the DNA TGTGCCAGCAGTGAAGTACTCGGATCACCCCTCCACTTT.

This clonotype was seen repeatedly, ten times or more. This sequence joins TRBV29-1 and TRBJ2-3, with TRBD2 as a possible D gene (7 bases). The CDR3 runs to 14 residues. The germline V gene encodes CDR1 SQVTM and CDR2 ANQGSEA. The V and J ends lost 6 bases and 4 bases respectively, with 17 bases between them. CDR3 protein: CSVTDGGGSDTQYF. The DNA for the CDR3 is TGCAGCGTCACGGATGGGGGGGGCTCAGATACGCAGTATTTT.

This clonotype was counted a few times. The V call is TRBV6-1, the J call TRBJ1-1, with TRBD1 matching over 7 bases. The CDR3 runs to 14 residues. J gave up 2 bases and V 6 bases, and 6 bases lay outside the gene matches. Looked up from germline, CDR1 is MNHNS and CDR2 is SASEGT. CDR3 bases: TGTGCCAGCAGAGACAGGGAGTTAAACACTGAAGCTTTCTTT. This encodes CASRDRELNTEAFF.